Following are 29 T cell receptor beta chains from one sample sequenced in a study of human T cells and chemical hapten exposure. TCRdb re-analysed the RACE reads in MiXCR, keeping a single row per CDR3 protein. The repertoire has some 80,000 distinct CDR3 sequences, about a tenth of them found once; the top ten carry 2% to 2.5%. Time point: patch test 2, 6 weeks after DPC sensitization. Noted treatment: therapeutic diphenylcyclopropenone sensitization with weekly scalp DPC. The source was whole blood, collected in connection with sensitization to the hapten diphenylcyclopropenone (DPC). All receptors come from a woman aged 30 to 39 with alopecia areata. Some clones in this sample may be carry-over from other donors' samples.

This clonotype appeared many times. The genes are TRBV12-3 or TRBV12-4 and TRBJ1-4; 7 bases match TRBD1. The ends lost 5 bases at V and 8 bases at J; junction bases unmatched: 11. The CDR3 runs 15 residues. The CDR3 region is CASSLETGFGEKLFF. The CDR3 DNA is TGTGCCAGCAGTCTAGAGACAGGGTTTGGAGAAAAACTGTTTTTT.

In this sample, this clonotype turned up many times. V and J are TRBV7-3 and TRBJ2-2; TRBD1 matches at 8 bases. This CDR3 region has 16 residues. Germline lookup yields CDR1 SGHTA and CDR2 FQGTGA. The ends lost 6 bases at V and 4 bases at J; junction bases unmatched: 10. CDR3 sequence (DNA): TGTGCCAGCAGATCGACCAGGGGGCGAAGCACCGGGGAGCTGTTTTTT. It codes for CASRSTRGRSTGELFF.

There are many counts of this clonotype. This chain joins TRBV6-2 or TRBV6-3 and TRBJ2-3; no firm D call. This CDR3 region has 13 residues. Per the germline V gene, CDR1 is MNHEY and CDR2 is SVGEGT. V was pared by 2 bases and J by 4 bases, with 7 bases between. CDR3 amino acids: CASSYVTPDTQYF. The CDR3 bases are TGTGCCAGCAGTTACGTCACCCCAGATACGCAGTATTTT.

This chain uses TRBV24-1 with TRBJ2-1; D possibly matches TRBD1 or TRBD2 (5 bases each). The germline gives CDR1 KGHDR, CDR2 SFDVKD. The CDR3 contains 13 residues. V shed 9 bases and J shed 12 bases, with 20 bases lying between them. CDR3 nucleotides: TGTGCCACCGGTAAGGGACCGCCCGAAAGGCAGTTCTTC. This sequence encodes CATGKGPPERQFF.

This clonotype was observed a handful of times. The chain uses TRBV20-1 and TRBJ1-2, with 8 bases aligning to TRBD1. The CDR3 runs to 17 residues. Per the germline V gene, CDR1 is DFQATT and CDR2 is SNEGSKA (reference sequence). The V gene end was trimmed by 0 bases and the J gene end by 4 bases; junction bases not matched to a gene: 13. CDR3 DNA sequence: TGCAGTGCTAGAGATTCCGGGACAGGCCCGATGAGCTATGGCTACACCTTC. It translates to CSARDSGTGPMSYGYTF.

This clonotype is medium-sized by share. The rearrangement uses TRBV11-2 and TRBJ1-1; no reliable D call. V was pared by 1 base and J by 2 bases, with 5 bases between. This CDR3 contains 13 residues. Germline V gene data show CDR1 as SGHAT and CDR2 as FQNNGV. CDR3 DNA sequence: TGTGCCAGCAGCTTAGCATACAACACTGAAGCTTTCTTT. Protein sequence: CASSLAYNTEAFF.

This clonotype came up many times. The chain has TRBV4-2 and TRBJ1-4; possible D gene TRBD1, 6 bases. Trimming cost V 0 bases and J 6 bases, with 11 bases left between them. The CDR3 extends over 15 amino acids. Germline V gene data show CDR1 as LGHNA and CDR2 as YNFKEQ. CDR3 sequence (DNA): TGTGCCAGCAGCCAAGAGTGGGGGGCGGATGAAAAACTGTTTTTT. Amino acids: CASSQEWGADEKLFF.

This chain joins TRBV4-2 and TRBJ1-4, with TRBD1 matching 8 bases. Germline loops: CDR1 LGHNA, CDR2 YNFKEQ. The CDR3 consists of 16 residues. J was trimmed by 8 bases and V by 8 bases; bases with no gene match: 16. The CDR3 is CASRESPTGVEEKLFF. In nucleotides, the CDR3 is TGTGCCAGCCGAGAAAGCCCGACAGGGGTGGAGGAAAAACTGTTTTTT.

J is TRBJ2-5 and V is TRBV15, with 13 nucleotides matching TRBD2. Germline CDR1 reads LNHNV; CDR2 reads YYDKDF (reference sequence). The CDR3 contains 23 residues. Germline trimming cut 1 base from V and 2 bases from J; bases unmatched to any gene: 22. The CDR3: CATSRGTSGSLLENPYPQETQYF. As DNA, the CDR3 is TGTGCCACCAGCAGAGGGACTAGCGGGAGTCTATTAGAAAACCCTTACCCGCAAGAGACCCAGTACTTC.

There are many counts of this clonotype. The CDR3, as DNA: TGTGCCAGTAAAGACAACTACGAGCAGTACTTC. As protein: CASKDNYEQYF. The gene calls are TRBV19 and TRBJ2-7; no firm D call. The CDR3 loop spans 11 amino acids. Germline V gene data show CDR1 as LNHDA and CDR2 as SQIVND (reference sequence). With 7 bases removed from V and 3 bases from J, the gap between germline ends came to 7 bases.

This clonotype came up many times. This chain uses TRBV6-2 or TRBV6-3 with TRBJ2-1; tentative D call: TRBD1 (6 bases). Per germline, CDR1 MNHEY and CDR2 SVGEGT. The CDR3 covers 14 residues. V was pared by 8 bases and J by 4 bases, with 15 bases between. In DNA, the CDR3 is TGTGCCAGCGTCAGGGGCGCGGGTTACAATGAGCAGTTCTTC. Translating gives CASVRGAGYNEQFF.

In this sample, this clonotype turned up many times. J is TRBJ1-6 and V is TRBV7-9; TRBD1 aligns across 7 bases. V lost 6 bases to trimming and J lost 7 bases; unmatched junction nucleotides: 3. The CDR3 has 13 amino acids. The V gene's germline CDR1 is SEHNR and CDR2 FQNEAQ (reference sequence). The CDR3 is CASSDRANSPLHF. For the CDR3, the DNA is TGTGCCAGCAGTGACAGGGCGAATTCACCCCTCCACTTT.

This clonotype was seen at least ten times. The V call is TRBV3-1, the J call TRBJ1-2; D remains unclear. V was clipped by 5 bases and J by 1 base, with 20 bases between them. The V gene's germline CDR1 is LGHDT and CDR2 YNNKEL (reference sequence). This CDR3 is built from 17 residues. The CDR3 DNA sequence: TGTGCCAGCAGCGAAACATACGTCGGAGTCTTTAACTATGGCTACACCTTC. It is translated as CASSETYVGVFNYGYTF.

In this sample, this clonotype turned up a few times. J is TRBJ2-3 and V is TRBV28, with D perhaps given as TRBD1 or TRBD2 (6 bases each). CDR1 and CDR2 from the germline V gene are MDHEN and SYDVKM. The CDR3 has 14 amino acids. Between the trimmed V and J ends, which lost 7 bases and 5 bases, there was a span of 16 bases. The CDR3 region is CASTWGALRDTQYF. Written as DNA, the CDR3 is TGTGCCAGCACCTGGGGGGCACTTCGAGATACGCAGTATTTT. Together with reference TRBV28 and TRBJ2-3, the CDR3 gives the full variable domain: DVKVTQSSRYLVKRTGEKVFLECVQDMDHENMFWYRQDPGLGLRLIYFSYDVKMKEKGDIPEGYSVSREKKERFSLILESASTNQTSMYLCASTWGALRDTQYFGPGTRLTVL.

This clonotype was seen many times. CDR3 residues: CASGLVLERRFEKLFF. CDR3 in DNA: TGTGCTAGTGGTTTGGTACTTGAGAGGCGGTTTGAAAAACTGTTTTTT. The chain uses TRBV12-5 and TRBJ1-4; D call uncertain. V was cut by 0 bases and J by 7 bases, with 15 bases left in between. Germline assignment: CDR1 LGHNT and CDR2 FRNRAP. This CDR3 spans 16 amino acids.

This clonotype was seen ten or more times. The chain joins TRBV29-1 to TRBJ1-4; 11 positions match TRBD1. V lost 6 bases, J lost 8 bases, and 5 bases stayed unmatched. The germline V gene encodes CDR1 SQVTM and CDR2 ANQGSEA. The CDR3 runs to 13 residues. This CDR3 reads CSVLRTGGEKLFF. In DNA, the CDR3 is TGCAGCGTACTCCGGACAGGGGGCGAAAAACTGTTTTTT.

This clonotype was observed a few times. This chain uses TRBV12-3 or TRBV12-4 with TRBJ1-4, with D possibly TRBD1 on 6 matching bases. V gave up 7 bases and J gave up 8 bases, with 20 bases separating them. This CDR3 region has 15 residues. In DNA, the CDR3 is TGTGCCAGCACCAAGCGCATTGGGGGCCTGGAAAAACTGTTTTTT. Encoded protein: CASTKRIGGLEKLFF.

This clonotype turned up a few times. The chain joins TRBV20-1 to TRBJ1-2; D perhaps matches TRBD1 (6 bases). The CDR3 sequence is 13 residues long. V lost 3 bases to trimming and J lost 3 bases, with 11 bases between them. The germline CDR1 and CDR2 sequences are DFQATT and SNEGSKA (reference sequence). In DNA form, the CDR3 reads TGCAGTGCTAGGAGACAGGAGGACTATGGCTACACCTTC. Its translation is CSARRQEDYGYTF.

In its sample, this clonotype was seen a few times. The CDR3 protein is CASSLGGQEAFF. Written as DNA, the CDR3 is TGTGCCAGCAGTTTAGGGGGACAAGAAGCTTTCTTT. J is TRBJ1-1 and V is TRBV28, with D tentatively TRBD1 (6 bases). The CDR3 has 12 residues. Germline loops: CDR1 MDHEN, CDR2 SYDVKM. Trimming shortened V by 2 bases and J by 8 bases, and 9 bases separated the two germline ends.

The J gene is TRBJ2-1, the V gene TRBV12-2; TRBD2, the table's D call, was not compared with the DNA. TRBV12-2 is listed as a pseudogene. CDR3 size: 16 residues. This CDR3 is CASRLAISGRAHEQFF. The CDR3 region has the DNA TGTGCAAGTCGCTTAGCGATTAGCGGGAGGGCCCATGAGCAGTTCTTC.

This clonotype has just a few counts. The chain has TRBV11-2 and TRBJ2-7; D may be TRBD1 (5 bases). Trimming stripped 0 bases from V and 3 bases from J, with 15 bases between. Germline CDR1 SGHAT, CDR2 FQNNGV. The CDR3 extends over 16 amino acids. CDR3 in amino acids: CASSLDIRGTYYEQYF. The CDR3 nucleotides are TGTGCCAGCAGCTTAGATATTAGGGGAACCTACTACGAGCAGTACTTC.

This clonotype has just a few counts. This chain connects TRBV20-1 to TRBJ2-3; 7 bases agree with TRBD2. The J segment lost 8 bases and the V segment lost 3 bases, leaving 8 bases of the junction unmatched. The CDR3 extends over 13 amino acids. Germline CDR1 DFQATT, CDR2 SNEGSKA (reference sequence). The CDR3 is CSARLRWGGTQYF. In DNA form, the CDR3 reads TGCAGTGCTAGGCTCCGGTGGGGGGGTACGCAGTATTTT.

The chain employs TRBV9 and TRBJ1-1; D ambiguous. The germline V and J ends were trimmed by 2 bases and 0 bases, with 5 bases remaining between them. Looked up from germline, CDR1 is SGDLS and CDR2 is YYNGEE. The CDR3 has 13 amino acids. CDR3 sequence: CASSVKMNTEAFF. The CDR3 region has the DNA TGTGCCAGCAGCGTTAAAATGAACACTGAAGCTTTCTTT. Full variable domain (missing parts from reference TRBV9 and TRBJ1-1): DSGVTQTPKHLITATGQRVTLRCSPRSGDLSVYWYQQSLDQGLQFLIQYYNGEERAKGNILERFSAQQFPDLHSELNLSSLELGDSALYFCASSVKMNTEAFFGQGTRLTVV.

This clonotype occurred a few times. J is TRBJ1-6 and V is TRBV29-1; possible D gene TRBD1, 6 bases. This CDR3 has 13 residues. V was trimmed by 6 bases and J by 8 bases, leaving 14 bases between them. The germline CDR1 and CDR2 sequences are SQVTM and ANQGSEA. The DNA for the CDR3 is TGCAGCGTGGCAACAGGGCCCGATTCACCCCTCCACTTT. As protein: CSVATGPDSPLHF.

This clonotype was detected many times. CDR3 in DNA: TGTGCCAGCAGCCCCTCCGGGGGTGTAGCGGGAGAATGGCGCACAGATACGCAGTATTTT. As protein: CASSPSGGVAGEWRTDTQYF. The chain is built from TRBV7-8 and TRBJ2-3, with 9 bases lining up with TRBD2. CDR3 length: 20 amino acids. The J segment lost 1 base and the V segment lost 5 bases, leaving 19 bases of the junction unmatched. CDR1 and CDR2 (germline): SGHVS, FQNEAQ.

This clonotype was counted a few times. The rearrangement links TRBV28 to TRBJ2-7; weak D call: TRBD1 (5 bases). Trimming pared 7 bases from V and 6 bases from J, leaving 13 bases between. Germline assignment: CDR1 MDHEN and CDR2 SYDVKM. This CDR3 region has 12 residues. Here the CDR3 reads CASMSQGLEQYF. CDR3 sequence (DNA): TGTGCCAGCATGTCCCAGGGTCTCGAGCAGTACTTC.

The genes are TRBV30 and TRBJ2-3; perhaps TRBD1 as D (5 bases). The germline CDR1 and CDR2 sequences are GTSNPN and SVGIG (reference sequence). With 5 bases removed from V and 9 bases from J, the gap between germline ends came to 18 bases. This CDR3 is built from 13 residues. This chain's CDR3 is CAWGADNWRTQYF. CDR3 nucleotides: TGTGCCTGGGGGGCGGATAATTGGAGAACGCAGTATTTT.

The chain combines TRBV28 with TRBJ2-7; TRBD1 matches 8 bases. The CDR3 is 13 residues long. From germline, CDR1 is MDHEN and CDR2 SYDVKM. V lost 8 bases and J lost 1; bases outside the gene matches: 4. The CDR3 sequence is CASGTGPSYEQYF. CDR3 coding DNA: TGTGCCAGCGGGACAGGCCCTTCCTACGAGCAGTACTTC.

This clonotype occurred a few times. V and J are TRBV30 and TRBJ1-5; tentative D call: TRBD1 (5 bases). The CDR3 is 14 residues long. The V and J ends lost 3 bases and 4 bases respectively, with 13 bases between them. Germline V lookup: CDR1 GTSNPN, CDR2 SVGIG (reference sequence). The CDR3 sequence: CAWSSGRSNQPQHF. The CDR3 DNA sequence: TGTGCCTGGAGCTCAGGGAGAAGTAATCAGCCCCAGCATTTT.